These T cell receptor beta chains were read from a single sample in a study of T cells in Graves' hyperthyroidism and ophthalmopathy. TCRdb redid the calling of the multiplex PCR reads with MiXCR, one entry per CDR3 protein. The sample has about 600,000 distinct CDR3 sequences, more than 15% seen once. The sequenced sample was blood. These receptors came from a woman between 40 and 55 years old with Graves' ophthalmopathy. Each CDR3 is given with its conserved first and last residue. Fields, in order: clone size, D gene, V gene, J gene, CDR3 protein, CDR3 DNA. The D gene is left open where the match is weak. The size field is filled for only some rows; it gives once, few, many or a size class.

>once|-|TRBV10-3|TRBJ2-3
CASSFVAGTLTDTQYF
TGTGCCAGCAGTTTTGTGGCAGGGACTCTCACAGATACGCAGTATTTT
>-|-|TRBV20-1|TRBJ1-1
CSARDGGDGTEAFF
TGCAGTGCTAGGGATGGCGGGGATGGCACTGAAGCTTTCTTT
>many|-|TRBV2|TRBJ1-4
CASRLPGLQGVLGEKLFF
TGTGCCAGCCGATTACCCGGGCTACAGGGTGTTTTAGGGGAAAAACTGTTTTTT
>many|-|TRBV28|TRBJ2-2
CASSRTGTGTGELFF
TGTGCCAGCAGTCGCACAGGGACGGGCACCGGGGAGCTGTTTTTT
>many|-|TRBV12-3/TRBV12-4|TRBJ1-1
CASSITRTGTEAFF
TGTGCCAGCAGTATTACCCGAACGGGCACTGAAGCTTTCTTT
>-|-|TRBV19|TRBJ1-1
CASQAVMNTEAFF
TGTGCCAGTCAGGCAGTCATGAACACTGAAGCTTTCTTT
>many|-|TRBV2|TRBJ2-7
CASRGGAGPSYEQYF
TGTGCCAGCAGAGGTGGAGCGGGCCCCTCCTACGAGCAGTACTTC
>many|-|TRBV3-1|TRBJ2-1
CASSLNTQASAYNEQFF
TGTGCCAGCAGCCTCAACACACAAGCTTCGGCCTACAATGAGCAGTTCTTC
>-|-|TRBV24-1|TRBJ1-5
CATSDSSLSNQPQHF
TGTGCCACCAGTGATTCCTCGTTGAGCAATCAGCCCCAGCATTTT
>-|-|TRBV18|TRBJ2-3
CASSDYRVVTDTQYF
TGTGCCAGCTCAGATTACAGGGTTGTCACAGATACGCAGTATTTT
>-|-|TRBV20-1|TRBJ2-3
CTAEEGGPGDTQYF
TGCACCGCTGAGGAGGGGGGGCCAGGAGATACGCAGTATTTT
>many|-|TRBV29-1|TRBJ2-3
CSVQSAQSFRTDTQYF
TGCAGCGTTCAATCTGCTCAGTCCTTCCGCACAGATACGCAGTATTTT
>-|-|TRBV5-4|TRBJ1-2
CASSLRGSGYTF
TGTGCCAGCAGCCTGCGAGGGAGCGGCTACACCTTC
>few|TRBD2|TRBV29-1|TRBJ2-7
CSVEGGLAGREQYF
TGCAGCGTTGAAGGCGGACTAGCGGGAAGGGAGCAGTACTTC
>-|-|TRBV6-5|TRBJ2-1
CASSYKTSHPATPDNEQFF
TGTGCCAGCAGTTACAAAACATCTCACCCCGCGACCCCCGATAATGAGCAGTTCTTC
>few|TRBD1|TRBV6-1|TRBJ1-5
CASSPDRGSNQPQHF
TGTGCCAGCAGCCCGGACAGGGGGAGCAATCAGCCCCAGCATTTT
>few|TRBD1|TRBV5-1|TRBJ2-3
CASSSQGARTDTQYF
TGCGCCAGCAGCTCGCAGGGGGCGCGAACAGATACGCAGTATTTT
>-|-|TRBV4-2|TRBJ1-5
CASSQEYQGVQPQHF
TGTGCCAGCAGCCAAGAATACCAGGGTGTACAGCCCCAGCATTTT
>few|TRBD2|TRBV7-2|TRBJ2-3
CASSFYPGTSGGADTQYF
TGTGCCAGCAGTTTCTATCCCGGGACTAGCGGGGGGGCGGATACGCAGTATTTT
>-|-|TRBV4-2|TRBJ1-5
CASSQALHSNQPQHF
TGTGCCAGCAGCCAAGCGCTGCATAGCAATCAGCCCCAGCATTTT
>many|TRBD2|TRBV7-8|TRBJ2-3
CASSHRTSGRGSTDTQYF
TGTGCCAGCAGCCACCGGACTAGCGGGAGGGGAAGCACAGATACGCAGTATTTT
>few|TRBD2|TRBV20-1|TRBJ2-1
CSPRLAGKINEQFF
TGCAGTCCTCGACTAGCGGGAAAAATAAATGAGCAGTTCTTC
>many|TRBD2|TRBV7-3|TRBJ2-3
CASSQGTSGESTDTQYF
TGTGCCAGCAGCCAAGGGACTAGCGGAGAAAGCACAGATACGCAGTATTTT
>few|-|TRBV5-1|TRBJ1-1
CASSLGQASPLMNTEAFF
TGCGCCAGCAGCCTGGGACAAGCCAGCCCTTTAATGAACACTGAAGCTTTCTTT
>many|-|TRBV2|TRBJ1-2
CASSEGQNYGYTF
TGTGCCAGCAGTGAAGGTCAGAACTATGGCTACACCTTC
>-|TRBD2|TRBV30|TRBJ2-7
CAWSVAGANEQYF
TGTGCCTGGAGTGTAGCGGGAGCCAACGAGCAGTACTTC
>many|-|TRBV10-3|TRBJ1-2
CAITQDSRYGYTF
TGTGCCATCACTCAGGACAGCCGCTATGGCTACACCTTC
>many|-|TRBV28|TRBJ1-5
CASSLYPPQGSNQPQHF
TGTGCCAGCAGTTTATACCCCCCACAGGGTAGCAATCAGCCCCAGCATTTT
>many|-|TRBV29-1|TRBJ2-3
CSVSPPSTTDTQYF
TGCAGCGTTAGCCCCCCCTCGACCACAGATACGCAGTATTTT
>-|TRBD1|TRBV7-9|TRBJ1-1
CASSSGQGAFNTEAFF
TGTGCCAGCAGCTCCGGACAGGGGGCGTTTAACACTGAAGCTTTCTTT
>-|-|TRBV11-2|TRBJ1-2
CASSQDNRVDGYTF
TGTGCCAGCAGCCAAGACAACAGGGTGGATGGCTACACCTTC
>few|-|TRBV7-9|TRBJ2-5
CASSLVGSWETQYF
TGTGCCAGCAGCTTAGTAGGTAGCTGGGAGACCCAGTACTTC
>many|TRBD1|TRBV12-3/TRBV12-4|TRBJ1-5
CASSLASGTGHGPQHF
TGTGCCAGCAGTTTAGCCTCCGGGACAGGGCATGGGCCCCAGCATTTT
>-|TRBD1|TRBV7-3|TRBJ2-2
CASSPGQGVSGELFF
TGTGCCAGCAGCCCCGGACAGGGGGTTAGCGGGGAGCTGTTTTTT
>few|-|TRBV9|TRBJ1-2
CASSPTGTSNYGYTF
TGTGCCAGCAGCCCTACCGGGACATCTAACTATGGCTACACCTTC
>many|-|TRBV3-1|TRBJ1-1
CASSPPGQAKNTEAFF
TGTGCCAGCAGCCCTCCCGGCCAAGCCAAGAACACTGAAGCTTTCTTT
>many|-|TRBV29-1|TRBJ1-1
CSASQGTEAFF
TGCAGCGCATCACAGGGAACCGAAGCTTTCTTT
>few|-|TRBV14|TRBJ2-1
CASSQWAGEQFF
TGTGCCAGCAGCCAATGGGCGGGTGAGCAGTTCTTC
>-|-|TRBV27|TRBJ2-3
CASSHQGRDTQYF
TGTGCCAGCAGTCACCAGGGGAGGGATACGCAGTATTTT
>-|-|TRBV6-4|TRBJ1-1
CASSDSDLTPNTEAFF
TGTGCCAGCAGTGACTCCGACCTGACACCGAACACTGAAGCTTTCTTT